What follows are 20 T cell receptor beta chains derived from one specimen sequenced in a study of blood T cell repertoires in COVID-19. The protocol was immunoSEQ multiplex PCR, while the TCRdb copy is restricted to in-frame clones and leaves out a portion. The data show approximately 280,000 clones, approximately 88% seen once. Specimen: PBMCs or T cells enriched from blood (not recorded which). The receptors were sampled from a woman in her 40s who had recovered from COVID-19.

The J gene is TRBJ2-2, the V gene TRBV5-1, with 10 bases fitting TRBD2. V was clipped by 4 bases and J by 7 bases; unmatched bases: 4. The CDR3 length is 14 residues. From germline, CDR1 is SGHRS and CDR2 YFSETQ. The CDR3 region has the DNA TGCGCCAGCAGCCCCCTAGCGGGAGTCGGGGAGCTGTTTTTT. It is translated as CASSPLAGVGELFF.

This clone came up once. Other DNA sequences in the sample encode the same CDR3. The rearrangement joins TRBV7-2 to TRBJ1-1; TRBD1 matches at 7 bases. V gave up 5 bases and J gave up 1 base; unmatched junction bases: 1. This CDR3 spans 13 amino acids. Germline-derived CDR1 and CDR2 are SGHTA and FQGNSA. The CDR3 loop reads CASSRQGNTEAFF. The CDR3 DNA reads as TGTGCCAGCAGCCGACAGGGGAACACTGAAGCTTTCTTT.

This clone was counted a single time. V is TRBV7-2 and J is TRBJ2-1; TRBD2 matches 7 bases. The J segment lost 2 bases and the V segment lost 1 base, leaving 5 bases of the junction unmatched. The CDR3 sequence is 16 residues long. Germline CDR1 is SGHTA and CDR2 is FQGNSA. CDR3 protein: CASSLGSGVTYNEQFF. DNA of the CDR3: TGTGCCAGCAGCTTAGGGAGCGGGGTTACCTACAATGAGCAGTTCTTC. The whole variable domain, filled in from reference TRBV7-2 and TRBJ2-1, reads GAGVSQSPSNKVTEKGKDVELRCDPISGHTALYWYRQSLGQGLEFLIYFQGNSAPDKSGLPSDRFSAERTGGSVSTLTIQRTQQEDSAVYLCASSLGSGVTYNEQFFGPGTRLTVL.

The rearrangement joins TRBV28 to TRBJ2-1; D is possibly TRBD2 (6 bases). Deletions cut 6 bases from V and 6 bases from J, with 12 bases between. Germline CDR1 MDHEN, CDR2 SYDVKM. CDR3 length: 13 residues. For the CDR3, the DNA is TGTGCCAGCAGCGTGCGGGATCGCAATGAGCAGTTCTTC. Translation gives CASSVRDRNEQFF.

The V and J genes are TRBV19 and TRBJ1-5, with D possibly being TRBD1 (5 bases). From germline, CDR1 is LNHDA and CDR2 SQIVND (reference sequence). V lost 7 bases, J lost 1 base, and 11 bases lay in between. CDR3 length: 14 residues. The CDR3 protein is CASNWGTSNQPQHF. The CDR3 region has the DNA TGTGCCAGTAATTGGGGCACGAGCAATCAGCCCCAGCATTTT.

The CDR3 region has the DNA TGCGCCAGCAGCTTGAACCCTGCGGGAGCGGTCGGGGAGCTGTTTTTT. Its translation: CASSLNPAGAVGELFF. The chain recombines TRBV5-1 with TRBJ2-2, with TRBD2 matching over 7 bases. The CDR3 sequence is 16 residues long. Germline CDR1 is SGHRS and CDR2 is YFSETQ. V trimming: 1 base; J trimming: 7 bases; junction bases outside the gene matches: 10.

V usage is TRBV27 and J usage is TRBJ2-2, with D hard to call. Trimming left V 5 bases short and J 5 bases short, with 12 bases between. The V gene's germline CDR1 is MNHEY and CDR2 SMNVEV (reference sequence). The CDR3 is 14 amino acids. The CDR3 nucleotides are TGTGCCAGCAGTATGGCCAGAAGTACCGGGGAGCTGTTTTTT. It translates to CASSMARSTGELFF.

The chain employs TRBV2 and TRBJ2-2; 9 bases map to TRBD2. The germline V gene has CDR1 SNHLY and CDR2 FYNNEI. The length of the CDR3 is 15 residues. Losses at the gene ends were 6 bases for V and 4 bases for J; bases not matched to a gene: 6. As DNA, the CDR3 is TGTGCCAGCAGCGTTAGCGGGAGAGGCACCGGGGAGCTGTTTTTT. Translating it yields CASSVSGRGTGELFF.

This clone was counted between two and nine times. The chain links TRBV30 to TRBJ2-5; 7 bases map to TRBD1. There are 15 residues in the CDR3. V lost 3 bases, J lost 3 bases, and 10 bases stayed unmatched. Germline V gene sequence: CDR1 GTSNPN, CDR2 SVGIG (reference sequence). CDR3 nucleotide sequence: TGTGCCTGGAGCGAGACGGGACAGTCGAAAGAGACCCAGTACTTC. Its protein is CAWSETGQSKETQYF.

V is TRBV18 and J is TRBJ1-4; tentative D call: TRBD1 (5 bases). The CDR3 runs to 16 residues. Germline V CDR1 and CDR2: KGHSH, LQKENI. The V end lost 4 bases, the J end lost 7 bases, and 19 bases lay between the germline ends. The CDR3 spells CASSQSVRGDGEKLFF. In DNA, the CDR3 is TGTGCCAGCTCACAGTCAGTTCGGGGGGACGGTGAAAAACTGTTTTTT.

This clone was seen more than once but under ten times. The chain couples TRBV5-1 to TRBJ2-1; 7 positions agree with TRBD1. V dropped 4 bases and J dropped 10; count of bases not matched to a gene: 11. This CDR3 is built from 14 residues. The V gene's germline CDR1 is SGHRS and CDR2 YFSETQ. CDR3 protein: CASSPQTGSREQFF. The CDR3 DNA is TGCGCCAGCAGCCCTCAGACAGGGTCTCGGGAGCAGTTCTTC.

Turning to this clone: Germline is not matched at one junction end, which may reflect a read error. The V gene is TRBV7-3, the J gene TRBJ2-6; no clear D. Looked up from germline, CDR1 is SGHTA and CDR2 is FQGTGA. The CDR3 spans 17 residues. This CDR3 is CASSLAAWSSRANVLTF. The DNA of the CDR3 is TGTGCCAGCAGCTTAGCTGCCTGGTCCTCTAGGGCCAACGTCCTGACTTTC.

The gene calls are TRBV28 and TRBJ1-5; 9 bases are shared with TRBD1. CDR1 is MDHEN, CDR2 SYDVKM, per germline. Unmatched junction bases numbered 8, after V lost 3 bases and J lost 2 bases. This CDR3 contains 17 residues. This CDR3 reads CASSLGGTGPGNQPQHF. In DNA form, the CDR3 reads TGTGCCAGCAGTTTGGGGGGGACAGGGCCGGGCAATCAGCCCCAGCATTTT.

The rearrangement links TRBV28 to TRBJ2-7; the D gene is possibly TRBD2 (6 bases). The germline V gene encodes CDR1 MDHEN and CDR2 SYDVKM. Between the trimmed V and J ends, which lost 1 base and 5 bases, there was a span of 21 bases. The length of the CDR3 is 17 residues. CDR3 sequence (DNA): TGTGCCAGCAGTTTATTCGGTGGTGCCGGGAGCAGAAACGAGCAGTACTTC. It yields the protein CASSLFGGAGSRNEQYF.

The chain links TRBV6-2 or TRBV6-3 to TRBJ2-1; TRBD2 matches 9 bases. Trimming cost V 2 bases and J 9 bases; bases outside gene matches: 8. Germline CDR1 and CDR2: MNHEY and SVGEGT. This CDR3 contains 15 residues. The DNA for the CDR3 is TGTGCCAGCAGTTACCTGGGACTAGCCGCGTCTGAGCAGTTCTTC. It specifies CASSYLGLAASEQFF.

The chain joins TRBV28 to TRBJ1-4, with D unresolved. The V and J ends lost 5 bases and 5 bases respectively, with 15 bases between them. The CDR3 has 15 residues. Germline values: CDR1 MDHEN, CDR2 SYDVKM. The CDR3 protein is CASSPPDGSNEKLFF. DNA for the CDR3: TGTGCCAGCAGTCCACCCGACGGGTCCAATGAAAAACTGTTTTTT. Together with reference TRBV28 and TRBJ1-4, the CDR3 gives the full variable domain: DVKVTQSSRYLVKRTGEKVFLECVQDMDHENMFWYRQDPGLGLRLIYFSYDVKMKEKGDIPEGYSVSREKKERFSLILESASTNQTSMYLCASSPPDGSNEKLFFGSGTQLSVL.

CDR3 nucleotides: TGTGCCAGCAGACCCGACAGGGTCGCCGGGGAGCTGTTTTTT. Its protein product is CASRPDRVAGELFF. The chain joins TRBV7-8 to TRBJ2-2; 7 bases fit TRBD1. CDR1 SGHVS and CDR2 FQNEAQ come from the germline V gene. This CDR3 comprises 14 residues. V was clipped by 6 bases and J by 6 bases; unmatched bases: 7.

The chain is built from TRBV10-1 and TRBJ1-5; D is ambiguous. The V gene's germline CDR1 is WNHNN and CDR2 SYGVQD (reference sequence). The V end was cut by 3 bases, the J end by 4 bases, with 22 bases between. The CDR3 contains 18 residues. The CDR3 loop is CASSEDEGVESDNQPQHF. The CDR3 DNA sequence: TGCGCCAGCAGTGAAGATGAGGGAGTCGAGTCGGATAATCAGCCCCAGCATTTT.

The chain has TRBV20-1 and TRBJ2-3; no reliable D call. The V end was cut by 3 bases, the J end by 0 bases, with 4 bases between. This CDR3 region has 12 residues. The germline V gene has CDR1 DFQATT and CDR2 SNEGSKA (reference sequence). The CDR3 reads CSASRSTDTQYF. The CDR3 DNA is TGCAGTGCTAGTCGTAGCACAGATACGCAGTATTTT.

The chain recombines TRBV28 with TRBJ2-2; 11 bases line up with TRBD2. The V gene's germline CDR1 is MDHEN and CDR2 SYDVKM. The junction had 13 bases not matched to a gene; V was cut back by 7 bases and J by 0 bases. The CDR3 consists of 19 residues. The DNA of the CDR3 is TGTGCCAGCAATACGATCTTGCGACTAGCGGGATCGAACACCGGGGAGCTGTTTTTT. This codes for CASNTILRLAGSNTGELFF.